The 23 T cell receptor beta chains presented below share a single source sample, sequenced in a study of control samples from healthy donors and cancer patients. Measured with immunoSEQ multiplex PCR; TCRdb has only the in-frame clones, and not every one. The data contain tens of thousands of clones, around nine tenths of them singletons. Input material: blood. These receptors originate from a woman aged 55-75 years in good health.

A few counts support this clone. The rearrangement uses TRBV6-1 and TRBJ1-1; D possibly corresponds to TRBD1 (6 bases). Germline V gene sequence: CDR1 MNHNS, CDR2 SASEGT. Between the trimmed V and J ends, which lost 2 bases and 1 base, there was a span of 14 bases. The CDR3 has 16 amino acids. The CDR3 DNA is TGTGCCAGCAGTGAACGGGGGCCACCACGGAACACTGAAGCTTTCTTT. This sequence encodes CASSERGPPRNTEAFF.

This chain joins TRBV12-5 and TRBJ1-2; D is possibly TRBD1 (5 bases). The CDR3 covers 12 residues. Germline V gene lookup returns CDR1 LGHNT and CDR2 FRNRAP. V shed 4 bases and J shed 7 bases, with 10 bases lying between them. The CDR3 bases are TGTGCTAGTGGTTCGGGGGGACCTGGCTACACCTTC. Its translation is CASGSGGPGYTF.

V gene TRBV3-1 (or the pseudogene TRBV3-2) combines with J gene TRBJ2-7, with 8 bases aligning to TRBD1. This CDR3 contains 16 residues. From germline, CDR1 is LGHDT and CDR2 YNNKEL (reference sequence). J lost 2 bases, V lost 4 bases, and 10 bases had no gene match. The chain's CDR3 is CASSLNPRGRAYEQYF. Here the CDR3 DNA reads TGTGCCAGCAGCCTTAACCCCAGGGGGCGAGCCTACGAGCAGTACTTC.

The V gene is TRBV5-1, the J gene TRBJ2-3; 7 positions agree with TRBD2. The V gene end was trimmed by 1 base and the J gene end by 5 bases; junction bases not matched to a gene: 4. Germline CDR1 is SGHRS and CDR2 is YFSETQ. CDR3 length: 14 amino acids. As DNA, the CDR3 is TGCGCCAGCAGCTTGCGGGGGGAAGGAGATACGCAGTATTTT. Amino acids: CASSLRGEGDTQYF.

The CDR3 sequence: CASTSTGTANEKLFF. Written as DNA, the CDR3 is TGTGCCAGCACTAGCACCGGGACCGCGAATGAAAAACTGTTTTTT. This rearrangement joins TRBV28 to TRBJ1-4; tentatively, D is TRBD1 (5 bases). CDR1 and CDR2 (germline): MDHEN, SYDVKM. The CDR3 has 15 amino acids. Trimming left V 7 bases short and J 5 bases short, with 17 bases between.

The chain combines TRBV7-3 with TRBJ1-1, with 9 bases identical to TRBD1. V was pared by 1 base and J by 4 bases, with 10 bases of the junction left unmatched. Germline loops: CDR1 SGHTA, CDR2 FQGTGA. This CDR3 region has 17 residues. The CDR3, as DNA: TGTGCCAGCAGCTTAATAGGGACAGGGAGTATCGGCACTGAAGCTTTCTTT. Translation: CASSLIGTGSIGTEAFF.

The rearrangement links TRBV6-2 or TRBV6-3 to TRBJ2-3; D may be TRBD1 (5 bases). V lost 4 bases and J lost 2, with 10 bases in between. The CDR3 totals 14 residues. Germline V gives CDR1 MNHEY, CDR2 SVGEGT. The CDR3 loop reads CASSFRQITDTQYF. In nucleotides, the CDR3 is TGTGCCAGCAGTTTCCGACAGATCACAGATACGCAGTATTTT.

The rearrangement links TRBV19 to TRBJ1-4; D not resolved. Between the trimmed V and J ends, which lost 7 bases and 0 bases, there was a span of 15 bases. CDR1 is LNHDA, CDR2 SQIVND, per germline (reference sequence). The CDR3 is 16 amino acids. Here the CDR3 reads CASTGGSASTNEKLFF. Written as DNA, the CDR3 is TGTGCCAGTACCGGTGGGTCTGCCTCAACTAATGAAAAACTGTTTTTT.

V gene TRBV7-2 combines with J gene TRBJ2-7, with TRBD1 matching 7 bases. The CDR3 consists of 14 residues. V lost 5 bases, J lost 2 bases, and 6 bases stayed unmatched. From germline, CDR1 is SGHTA and CDR2 FQGNSA. The CDR3 DNA reads TGTGCCAGCAGCCCTACAGGGGCGGCCTACGAGCAGTACTTC. Translated, it gives CASSPTGAAYEQYF.

This clone is a singleton in its sample. The chain employs TRBV7-2 and TRBJ1-3; D is possibly TRBD1 (5 bases). The V and J ends lost 5 bases and 1 base respectively, with 9 bases between them. Germline assignment: CDR1 SGHTA and CDR2 FQGNSA. The length of the CDR3 is 14 residues. The CDR3 bases are TGTGCCAGCAGCCGGGGGACGTCTGGAAACACCATATATTTT. The encoded protein is CASSRGTSGNTIYF.

This clone has just one count. The rearrangement joins TRBV29-1 to TRBJ1-4; D is unclear. Germline V CDR1 and CDR2: SQVTM, ANQGSEA. The V gene lost 4 bases and the J gene lost 6 bases, with 9 bases spanning the gap. CDR3 length: 12 residues. The CDR3 DNA is TGCAGCGTTGTTAGGGCGGATGAAAAACTGTTTTTT. It encodes CSVVRADEKLFF.

The chain couples TRBV5-1 to TRBJ1-2; D unresolved. V was shortened by 7 bases and J by 0 bases, with 7 bases between the two germline ends. The CDR3 has 12 residues. Germline CDR1 is SGHRS and CDR2 is YFSETQ. The CDR3, as DNA: TGCGCCAGCGAACACCCTAACTATGGCTACACCTTC. Residues: CASEHPNYGYTF.

V gene TRBV19 combines with J gene TRBJ2-7; TRBD1 agrees at 11 bases. CDR3 length equals 15 residues. V was pared by 3 bases and J by 4 bases, with 5 bases of the junction left unmatched. Per the germline V gene, CDR1 is LNHDA and CDR2 is SQIVND (reference sequence). The CDR3 sequence is CASSIQGQGEYEQYF. The CDR3 DNA is TGTGCCAGTAGTATTCAGGGACAGGGGGAATACGAGCAGTACTTC.

V usage is TRBV10-3 and J usage is TRBJ2-1; 12 positions agree with TRBD2. The CDR3 is 14 amino acids. Germline assignment: CDR1 ENHRY and CDR2 SYGVKD. V lost 6 bases and J lost 4; bases outside the gene matches: 1. CDR3 nucleotides: TGTGCCATCAGCGGGACTAGCGGGTACAATGAGCAGTTCTTC. Residues: CAISGTSGYNEQFF.

V usage is TRBV2 and J usage is TRBJ2-5, with TRBD1 identical over 7 bases. The V and J ends lost 7 bases and 7 bases, in that order; junction bases with no gene match: 12. CDR3 length: 14 residues. Per germline, CDR1 SNHLY and CDR2 FYNNEI. The CDR3 here is CASTGTENSWTQYF. In DNA, the CDR3 is TGTGCCAGCACCGGGACAGAGAACTCGTGGACCCAGTACTTC.

The chain links TRBV30 to TRBJ2-3, with D unresolved. Germline V gene sequence: CDR1 GTSNPN, CDR2 SVGIG (reference sequence). V was trimmed by 6 bases and J by 4 bases, leaving 14 bases between them. This CDR3 is 13 amino acids long. CDR3 DNA sequence: TGTGCCTGCACGGTGAAGTTGCCAGATACGCAGTATTTT. Translated, it gives CACTVKLPDTQYF.

This clone counts as large (0.1 to 1%). The chain links TRBV27 to TRBJ1-2; D ambiguous. The V end was cut by 5 bases, the J end by 4 bases, with 14 bases between. Germline CDR1 MNHEY, CDR2 SMNVEV (reference sequence). This CDR3 spans 14 amino acids. For the CDR3, the DNA is TGTGCCAGCAGTGTGGAGACACAACGCTATGGCTACACCTTC. Encoded protein: CASSVETQRYGYTF.

The chain carries TRBV18 and TRBJ2-3; D tentatively reads TRBD1 or TRBD2 (5 bases each). This CDR3 has 13 amino acids. V lost 4 bases and J lost 6, with 11 bases in between. Germline loops: CDR1 KGHSH, CDR2 LQKENI. CDR3 DNA sequence: TGTGCCAGCTCACGGGGGTTGATGGATACGCAGTATTTT. Amino acid sequence: CASSRGLMDTQYF.

The chain carries TRBV5-4 and TRBJ1-1, with TRBD1 identical over 7 bases. CDR3 length equals 13 residues. Germline CDR1 SGHNT, CDR2 YYREEE (reference sequence). The trim removed 4 bases at V and 11 bases at J, leaving 11 bases unmatched. The CDR3 protein is CASSRTGQVGAFF. As DNA, the CDR3 is TGTGCCAGCAGCAGGACAGGACAGGTTGGGGCTTTCTTT. The full variable domain, its missing parts supplied by reference TRBV5-4 and TRBJ1-1, is ETGVTQSPTHLIKTRGQQVTLRCSSQSGHNTVSWYQQALGQGPQFIFQYYREEENGRGNFPPRFSGLQFPNYSSELNVNALELDDSALYLCASSRTGQVGAFFGQGTRLTVV.

The chain is built from TRBV6-5 and TRBJ1-2; 8 nucleotides align to TRBD1. This CDR3 is built from 13 residues. The germline V gene encodes CDR1 MNHEY and CDR2 SVGAGI. V dropped 6 bases and J dropped 4; count of bases not matched to a gene: 4. The chain's CDR3 is CASSSGQAYGYTF. For the CDR3, the DNA is TGTGCCAGCAGCTCGGGACAGGCCTATGGCTACACCTTC.

The V gene is TRBV4-3, the J gene TRBJ2-1; 7 bases agree with TRBD2. CDR3 length: 12 amino acids. The germline V gene encodes CDR1 LGHNA and CDR2 YSLEER. V lost 4 bases, J lost 8 bases, and 2 bases stayed unmatched. The CDR3 DNA reads as TGCGCCAGCAGCCCCCGGGGGGATGAGCAGTTCTTC. Amino acid sequence: CASSPRGDEQFF.

This clone occurred a few times. The V call is TRBV20-1, the J call TRBJ2-1; TRBD2 matches 10 bases. The CDR3 has 17 residues. V was clipped by 6 bases and J by 1 base; unmatched bases: 12. The germline gives CDR1 DFQATT, CDR2 SNEGSKA (reference sequence). CDR3 amino acids: CSASPLPSGGSYNEQFF. The CDR3 nucleotides read TGCAGTGCCAGTCCCCTTCCTAGCGGGGGTTCCTACAATGAGCAGTTCTTC.

The rearrangement joins TRBV28 to TRBJ2-2; the match to TRBD2 covers 9 bases. V lost 5 bases and J lost 7; bases outside the gene matches: 11. This CDR3 has 16 amino acids. The germline CDR1 and CDR2 sequences are MDHEN and SYDVKM. CDR3 sequence: CASSTYSGSPYGELFF. The CDR3 nucleotides read TGTGCCAGCAGTACCTATAGCGGGAGCCCTTACGGGGAGCTGTTTTTT.